These T cell receptor beta chains were read from a single sample in a study of response to subunit inactivated influenza vaccine. In TCRdb, the RT-PCR reads were re-called with MiXCR into one record per CDR3 protein. The sample lists some 300,000 distinct CDR3 sequences, about 20% seen once, with around a tenth in the top ten. The material sequenced was PBMCs from blood, taken about 20 months after vaccination. The receptors shown here come from a man aged 50 to 69 who received an inactivated influenza vaccine. CDR3s include the opening cysteine and the closing phenylalanine or tryptophan. A D gene is named only where the DNA matches it firmly. Part of the rows lack a size; the others show once, few, many or a class for expanded clones.

abundance	d_gene	v_gene	j_gene	CDR3nt	CDR3aa
few	TRBD1	TRBV3-1	TRBJ1-1	TGTGCCAGCAGACCATCGCCGGGACAGGGGGGAGCTGAAGCTTTCTTT	CASRPSPGQGGAEAFF
NA	NA	TRBV4-3	TRBJ1-2	TGCGCCAGCAGCCAATACTCCGGGTATGGCTACACCTTC	CASSQYSGYGYTF
NA	TRBD2	TRBV27	TRBJ2-7	TGTGCCAGCAGGCGGCCGGGAGGGGTTGGCAACGAGCAGTACTTC	CASRRPGGVGNEQYF
few	NA	TRBV4-2	TRBJ1-1	TGTGCCAGCAGCCAAGATCGGGGAGAGGACACTGAAGCTTTCTTT	CASSQDRGEDTEAFF
few	NA	TRBV5-1	TRBJ2-6	TGCGCCAGCAGCTCGCACAGCTACAGGTCTGGGGCCAACGTCCTGACTTTC	CASSSHSYRSGANVLTF
NA	TRBD1	TRBV5-6	TRBJ2-3	TGTGCCAGCAGCCCCCTCCGGGACAGGGGGACAGATACGCAGTATTTT	CASSPLRDRGTDTQYF
few	NA	TRBV6-5	TRBJ1-2	TGTGCCAGCAGTTACTTCACTGAAACTAACTATGGCTACACCTTC	CASSYFTETNYGYTF
many	TRBD1	TRBV2	TRBJ1-2	TGTGCCAGCAGAAGGACAGGGAGGACAGCTAACTATGGCTACACCTTC	CASRRTGRTANYGYTF
NA	NA	TRBV6-5	TRBJ2-5	TGTGCCAGCAGTTCCCGAAGCGGGCGATTGGGGGAGACCCAGTACTTC	CASSSRSGRLGETQYF
NA	TRBD1	TRBV4-2	TRBJ2-7	TGTGCCAGCAGCCAAGATTCGACAGGGGGCCTCGAGCAGTACTTC	CASSQDSTGGLEQYF
NA	NA	TRBV15	TRBJ2-3	TGTGCCACCAGACAGGCCCTCCTCACAGATATGCAGTATTTT	CATRQALLTDMQYF
NA	NA	TRBV29-1	TRBJ2-5	TGCAGCGGAGGGCGTAGGGAGACCCAGTACTTC	CSGGRRETQYF
few	TRBD1	TRBV7-2	TRBJ2-1	TGTGCCAGCAGCCAGACAGGGGACTTCTCCTACAATGAGCAGTTCTTC	CASSQTGDFSYNEQFF
NA	NA	TRBV6-2/TRBV6-3	TRBJ2-3	TGTGCCAGCAACGGGCTCCGCACAGATACGCAGTATTTT	CASNGLRTDTQYF
NA	TRBD2	TRBV11-1	TRBJ2-1	TGTGCCAGCAGCTTACTAGCGGGGGGACTCTCCTACAATGAGCAGTTCTTC	CASSLLAGGLSYNEQFF
few	TRBD2	TRBV30	TRBJ2-3	TGTGCCTGGAGCTCAGGACTAGCGGGGGGGCCAGATACGCAGTATTTT	CAWSSGLAGGPDTQYF
NA	NA	TRBV6-2/TRBV6-3	TRBJ2-7	TGTGCCAGCAGCCATGGACCCTACGAGCAGTACTTC	CASSHGPYEQYF
NA	NA	TRBV20-1	TRBJ2-5	TGCAGTGCTAGACAGGGACAAGAGACCCAGTACTTC	CSARQGQETQYF
few	NA	TRBV4-3	TRBJ2-1	TGCGCCAGCAGCCAAGAATTCCGGACATTGGCTAGGGGCTCCTACAATGAGCAGTTCTTC	CASSQEFRTLARGSYNEQFF
few	NA	TRBV12-3/TRBV12-4	TRBJ2-7	TGTGCCAGCAGGAAAAGTCTGGGGGAGCAGTACTTC	CASRKSLGEQYF
NA	NA	TRBV28	TRBJ1-2	TGTGCCAGCAGTTTACGGGTTCCACATGGCTACACCTTC	CASSLRVPHGYTF
few	NA	TRBV11-1	TRBJ2-7	TGTGCCAGCAGCTTAGGTGGCAGAATATCCTACGAGCAGTACTTC	CASSLGGRISYEQYF
few	NA	TRBV4-3	TRBJ1-1	TGCGCCAGCAGCCGCGGACTGAGCTCTGAAGCTTTCTTT	CASSRGLSSEAFF
NA	NA	TRBV6-1	TRBJ1-3	TGTGCCAGCAGGGGGACGATTGGAAACACCATATATTTT	CASRGTIGNTIYF
NA	NA	TRBV20-1	TRBJ2-3	TGCAGTGCTATGGGCCAATATAGCACAGATACGCAGTATTTT	CSAMGQYSTDTQYF
NA	NA	TRBV12-3/TRBV12-4	TRBJ1-4	TGTGCTAGCACCTACAGATCAACTAATGAAAAACTGTTTTTT	CASTYRSTNEKLFF
few	NA	TRBV6-5	TRBJ1-4	TGTGCCAGCAGTTACGGGGTTTCGGGGGGCACCTTTGTGGAAAAACTGTTTTTT	CASSYGVSGGTFVEKLFF
NA	TRBD2	TRBV20-1	TRBJ2-5	TGCAGTGCTAACGATCCCAGCGGGGCACAAGAGACCCAGTACTTC	CSANDPSGAQETQYF
NA	NA	TRBV28	TRBJ1-5	TGTGCCAGCAGCCGTGTAAGGACCAATCAGCCCCAGCATTTT	CASSRVRTNQPQHF
few	TRBD1	TRBV5-4	TRBJ1-1	TGTGCCAGCAGCGGACAGACAGGGAAAATGAACACTGAAGCTTTCTTT	CASSGQTGKMNTEAFF
many	NA	TRBV5-1	TRBJ1-6	TGCGCCAGCAGCTTTGGGCAGGGAAGAGATTCACCCCTCCACTTT	CASSFGQGRDSPLHF
many	NA	TRBV20-1	TRBJ1-6	TGCAGTGCGAGTGTAAGGACAGTGGGGAATTCACCCCTCCACTTT	CSASVRTVGNSPLHF
few	TRBD2	TRBV7-2	TRBJ2-6	TGTGCCAGCAGCTTTAGCGGGTTAAGCTCTGGGGCCAACGTCCTGACTTTC	CASSFSGLSSGANVLTF
few	NA	TRBV30	TRBJ2-4	TGTGCCTGGAGCCAAAAGGGGGGATACATTCAGTACTTC	CAWSQKGGYIQYF
NA	TRBD1	TRBV5-1	TRBJ1-1	TGCGCCAGCAACAGGGGAGGGGCCACTGAAGCTTTCTTT	CASNRGGATEAFF
many	NA	TRBV6-2/TRBV6-3	TRBJ1-2	TGTGCCAGCAGTTACATTTTATTAGGCATGGACTATGGCTACACCTTC	CASSYILLGMDYGYTF
NA	NA	TRBV5-1	TRBJ2-7	TGCGCCAGCAGTGAAGGACGGTTATACGAGCAGTACTTC	CASSEGRLYEQYF
few	NA	TRBV14	TRBJ2-5	TGTGCCAGCAGCCAATCGGGCCAGACCCAGTACTTC	CASSQSGQTQYF
NA	NA	TRBV5-1	TRBJ2-7	TGCGCCAGCAGCCCAGGGACACTTTACTCCTACGAGCAGTACTTC	CASSPGTLYSYEQYF
NA	NA	TRBV11-2	TRBJ2-7	TGTGCCAGCAGCTTAAGAGTAGGTGGGGTTGGTCCCCTAAACTCCTACGAGCAGTACTTC	CASSLRVGGVGPLNSYEQYF
NA	TRBD2	TRBV24-1	TRBJ2-2	TGTGCCACCAGTGATACCTCAGGACTAGCGGGGGAATACGGGGAGCTGTTTTTT	CATSDTSGLAGEYGELFF
NA	NA	TRBV7-6	TRBJ1-3	TGTGCCAGCAGCCTGAGTGGACTCAACTCTGGAAACACCATATATTTT	CASSLSGLNSGNTIYF